Listed below are T cell receptor beta chains from one sample, sequenced in a study of Ad26.COV2.S vaccination and SARS-CoV-2 variants. The protocol was immunoSEQ multiplex PCR, while the TCRdb copy is restricted to in-frame clones and leaves out a portion. The table lists hundreds of thousands of clones, around 86% of them singletons, with 3.4% in the top ten. Sequencing was performed on peripheral blood, taken in a trial of Ad26.COV2.S vaccine versus placebo. These receptors came from a person between 18 and 60 years old who received the Ad26.COV2.S COVID-19 vaccine or a placebo. Both conserved end residues are part of each CDR3. The D gene is left open where the match is weak. Where a row states a size, it is once, few, many or the class of an expanded clone; other rows omit it.

>NA|TRBJ2-3|TRBD1|TRBV7-9
CASSSGTGGDSTDTQYF
TGTGCCAGCAGCTCCGGGACAGGGGGCGATAGCACAGATACGCAGTATTTT
>NA|TRBJ1-2|NA|TRBV10-1
CASSERGGANGYTF
TGCGCCAGCAGTGAGCGTGGGGGGGCAAACGGCTACACCTTC
>NA|TRBJ2-1|TRBD2|TRBV5-1
CASTTVSGEPYNEQFF
TGCGCCAGCACCACGGTTAGCGGGGAACCATACAATGAGCAGTTCTTC
>NA|TRBJ1-2|TRBD1|TRBV30
CAWSVGAGGNYGYTF
TGTGCCTGGAGTGTGGGGGCAGGGGGAAACTATGGCTACACCTTC
>few|TRBJ1-2|NA|TRBV3-1/TRBV3-2
CASSHRDNVGGYTF
TGTGCCAGCAGCCACAGGGATAACGTAGGTGGCTACACCTTC
>NA|TRBJ1-1|NA|TRBV20-1
CSASPTAGHSTEAFF
TGCAGTGCTAGTCCAACCGCGGGACACAGCACTGAAGCTTTCTTT
>NA|TRBJ1-3|NA|TRBV10-3
CAISGQDSGNTIYF
TGTGCCATCAGTGGACAGGACTCTGGAAACACCATATATTTT
>NA|TRBJ1-5|TRBD1|TRBV2
CASQDRGHQPQHF
TGTGCCAGTCAGGACAGGGGGCATCAGCCCCAGCATTTT
>NA|TRBJ2-1|TRBD1|TRBV3-1/TRBV3-2
CASSLQGTGSYEQFF
TGTGCCAGCAGCCTCCAAGGGACAGGTTCTTATGAGCAGTTCTTC
>NA|TRBJ2-1|TRBD2|TRBV14
CASSLGGGISYNEQFF
TGTGCCAGCAGCCTGGGCGGGGGGATATCCTACAATGAGCAGTTCTTC
>NA|TRBJ1-1|NA|TRBV7-9
CASSPQPASNTEAFF
TGTGCCAGCAGCCCCCAGCCTGCTTCGAACACTGAAGCTTTCTTT
>NA|TRBJ2-1|NA|TRBV13
CASKLGWNEQFF
TGTGCCAGCAAACTAGGGTGGAATGAGCAGTTCTTC
>NA|TRBJ2-5|NA|TRBV10-3
CAIRNDEGQETQYF
TGTGCCATCAGGAACGATGAGGGGCAAGAGACCCAGTACTTC
>NA|TRBJ2-5|TRBD2|TRBV4-3
CASSQGRLAGGGETQYF
TGCGCCAGCAGCCAAGGGAGGCTAGCGGGGGGAGGGGAGACCCAGTACTTC
>NA|TRBJ2-6|NA|TRBV2
CASSEFQGMSGANVLTF
TGTGCCAGCAGTGAATTCCAGGGGATGTCTGGGGCCAACGTCCTGACTTTC
>NA|TRBJ2-5|TRBD2|TRBV3-1/TRBV3-2
CASSQDPLGLAGPQETQYF
TGTGCCAGCAGCCAAGATCCCCTGGGACTAGCGGGACCTCAAGAGACCCAGTACTTC
>once|TRBJ1-4|NA|TRBV7-9
CASSPGTATWELFF
TGTGCCAGCAGCCCCGGGACGGCAACGTGGGAACTGTTTTTT
>NA|TRBJ1-2|NA|TRBV5-4
CASSLETGPGGYTF
TGTGCCAGCAGTTTGGAAACGGGGCCGGGAGGCTACACCTTC
>few|TRBJ1-3|NA|TRBV19
CASNSGSPGNTIYF
TGTGCCAGTAATAGTGGATCTCCTGGAAACACCATATATTTT
>NA|TRBJ2-6|NA|TRBV19
CASSIDPPGTSGANVLTF
TGTGCCAGTAGTATAGATCCTCCGGGGACCTCTGGGGCCAACGTCCTGACTTTC
>NA|TRBJ1-1|NA|TRBV6-5
CASTRVGRYTEAFF
TGTGCCAGCACCAGGGTCGGACGGTACACTGAAGCTTTCTTT
>NA|TRBJ1-1|NA|TRBV6-2/TRBV6-3
CASSQSGGESEAFF
TGTGCCAGCAGTCAATCTGGGGGCGAATCTGAAGCTTTCTTT
>NA|TRBJ2-6|TRBD1|TRBV5-1
CASSWDRGDLSGANVLTF
TGCGCCAGCAGCTGGGACAGGGGCGATCTCTCTGGGGCCAACGTCCTGACTTTC
>NA|TRBJ1-2|NA|TRBV19
CASSIGVSGNYGYTF
TGTGCCAGTAGTATCGGGGTTTCAGGGAACTATGGCTACACCTTC
>NA|TRBJ2-5|NA|TRBV2
CASTDVDSFGETQYF
TGTGCCAGCACAGACGTCGACAGTTTCGGAGAGACCCAGTACTTC
>NA|TRBJ2-7|TRBD1|TRBV29-1
CSVARGGSVYEQYF
TGCAGCGTTGCGCGAGGGGGCTCGGTCTACGAGCAGTACTTC
>NA|TRBJ1-4|TRBD1|TRBV11-2
CASSLWDSTQKLFF
TGTGCCAGCAGCTTATGGGACAGCACTCAAAAACTGTTTTTT
>NA|TRBJ2-5|NA|TRBV5-1
CASSLSTTGETQYF
TGCGCCAGCAGCTTGTCCACCACCGGGGAGACCCAGTACTTC
>NA|TRBJ2-7|NA|TRBV7-9
CASSSRATSYEQYF
TGTGCCAGCAGCTCCCGAGCCACCTCCTACGAGCAGTACTTC
>NA|TRBJ1-1|NA|TRBV5-1
CASSLWESDTEAFF
TGCGCCAGCAGCTTGTGGGAATCGGACACTGAAGCTTTCTTT
>once|TRBJ1-1|NA|TRBV5-1
CASRDIRNTEAFF
TGCGCCAGCCGGGACATACGGAACACTGAAGCTTTCTTT
>NA|TRBJ2-3|TRBD2|TRBV2
CASSRTSGGTDTQYF
TGTGCCAGCAGTCGCACTAGCGGGGGGACAGATACGCAGTATTTT
>NA|TRBJ2-3|NA|TRBV11-2
CASTQGRDTQYF
TGTGCCAGCACCCAGGGTAGAGATACGCAGTATTTT
>NA|TRBJ1-2|NA|TRBV18
CASSPPNRSQNYGYTF
TGTGCCAGCTCACCACCTAATAGGAGCCAAAACTATGGCTACACCTTC
>once|TRBJ1-3|NA|TRBV9
CASSPQVGPGNTIYF
TGTGCCAGCAGCCCCCAGGTGGGACCAGGAAACACCATATATTTT
>NA|TRBJ2-7|NA|TRBV10-1
CASSQGFSYEQYF
TGCGCCAGCAGTCAGGGTTTCTCCTACGAGCAGTACTTC
>NA|TRBJ1-3|NA|TRBV5-8
CASRRDRSGNTIYF
TGTGCCAGCAGACGGGACCGGTCTGGAAACACCATATATTTT
>NA|TRBJ2-1|NA|TRBV19
CASRTEHQGNEQFF
TGTGCCAGTAGGACAGAACACCAGGGGAATGAGCAGTTCTTC
>NA|TRBJ2-7|TRBD1|TRBV4-2
CASSQDIAGQEYEQYF
TGTGCCAGCAGCCAAGATATCGCGGGACAGGAGTACGAGCAGTACTTC
>NA|TRBJ2-6|NA|TRBV30
CAWSVGGAGANVLTF
TGTGCCTGGAGTGTGGGGGGAGCTGGGGCCAACGTCCTGACTTTC
>NA|TRBJ1-1|TRBD1|TRBV2
CASSETGQRNTEAFF
TGTGCCAGCAGTGAAACGGGACAGAGGAACACTGAAGCTTTCTTT
>NA|TRBJ2-7|NA|TRBV7-2
CASSPGFEQYF
TGTGCCAGCAGCCCAGGGTTTGAGCAGTACTTC
>NA|TRBJ2-1|TRBD1|TRBV2
CASSRDSYNEQFF
TGTGCCAGCAGTAGGGACAGTTACAATGAGCAGTTCTTC
>NA|TRBJ2-5|TRBD1|TRBV5-1
CASSFATGGGDSQETQYF
TGCGCCAGCAGCTTCGCGACAGGGGGCGGGGACTCCCAAGAGACCCAGTACTTC
>NA|TRBJ2-3|NA|TRBV6-1
CASSGGRAGNERDTQYF
TGTGCCAGCAGTGGGGGTCGTGCGGGAAACGAACGAGATACGCAGTATTTT